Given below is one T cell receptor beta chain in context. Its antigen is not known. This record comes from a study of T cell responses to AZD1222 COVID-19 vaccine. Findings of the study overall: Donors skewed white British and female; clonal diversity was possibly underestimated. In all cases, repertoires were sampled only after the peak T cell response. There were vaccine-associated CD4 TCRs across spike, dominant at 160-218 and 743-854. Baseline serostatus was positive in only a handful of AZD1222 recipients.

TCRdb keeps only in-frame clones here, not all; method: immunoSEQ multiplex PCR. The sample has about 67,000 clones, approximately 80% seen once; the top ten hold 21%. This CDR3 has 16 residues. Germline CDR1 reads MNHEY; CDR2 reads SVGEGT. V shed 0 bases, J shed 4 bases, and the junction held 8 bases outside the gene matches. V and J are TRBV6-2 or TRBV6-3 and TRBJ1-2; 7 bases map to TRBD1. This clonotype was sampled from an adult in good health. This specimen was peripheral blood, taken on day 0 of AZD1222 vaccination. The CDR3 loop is CASSYSPGTVGYGYTF. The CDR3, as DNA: TGTGCCAGCAGTTACTCTCCTGGGACAGTCGGCTATGGCTACACCTTC.